These 32 T cell receptor beta chains were sequenced from one sample in a study of blood T cell repertoires in COVID-19. The table came from immunoSEQ multiplex PCR; TCRdb's copy has only in-frame clones and leaves some out. The table has about 150,000 clones, 65% to 90% seen once. Sequences were obtained from peripheral blood. Every receptor here comes from a man in his 70s with acute or convalescent COVID-19.

The CDR3 bases are TGCGCCAGCAGCTTGGAAGGGGTCACCGGGGAGCTGTTTTTT. It codes for CASSLEGVTGELFF. The chain employs TRBV5-1 and TRBJ2-2; D possibly corresponds to TRBD1 (5 bases). CDR1 is SGHRS, CDR2 YFSETQ, per germline. V lost 0 bases, J lost 4 bases, and 7 bases lay in between. There are 14 residues in the CDR3. Filled out from reference TRBV5-1 and TRBJ2-2, the complete variable domain reads KAGVTQTPRYLIKTRGQQVTLSCSPISGHRSVSWYQQTPGQGLQFLFEYFSETQRNKGNFPGRFSGRQFSNSRSEMNVSTLELGDSALYLCASSLEGVTGELFFGEGSRLTVL.

The chain joins TRBV30 to TRBJ1-3; D unclear. Trimming took 0 bases from V and 0 from J, leaving 12 bases between them. The CDR3 is 16 amino acids. CDR1 is GTSNPN and CDR2 is SVGIG in the germline V gene (reference sequence). CDR3 DNA sequence: TGTGCCTGGAGTGTACTTTTCGGTATCTCTGGAAACACCATATATTTT. Its translation is CAWSVLFGISGNTIYF.

This rearrangement joins TRBV13 to TRBJ2-3; 9 nucleotides line up with TRBD1. After removal of 1 base from V and 0 bases from J, the junction contained 2 bases not matched to a gene. The CDR3 extends over 16 amino acids. Germline CDR1 reads PRHDT; CDR2 reads FYEKMQ (reference sequence). The CDR3 DNA reads as TGTGCCAGCAGCTTAGTGGGGACAGGGAGCACAGATACGCAGTATTTT. Its protein is CASSLVGTGSTDTQYF.

The chain recombines TRBV7-2 with TRBJ2-7; 10 nucleotides align to TRBD2. Trimming cost V 5 bases and J 1 base; bases outside gene matches: 11. The CDR3 is 17 amino acids. Per the germline V gene, CDR1 is SGHTA and CDR2 is FQGNSA. CDR3 protein: CASSPRRLAGESYEQYF. CDR3 nucleotides: TGTGCCAGCAGCCCCCGCCGCCTAGCGGGAGAATCCTACGAGCAGTACTTC.

This clone was detected only a few times. This rearrangement joins TRBV5-1 to TRBJ2-7, with D hard to call. V gave up 5 bases and J gave up 2 bases, with 8 bases separating them. The V gene's germline CDR1 is SGHRS and CDR2 YFSETQ. This CDR3 is 12 amino acids long. The CDR3, as DNA: TGCGCCAGCAGGGCAGGAACCTACGAGCAGTACTTC. It codes for CASRAGTYEQYF.

The J gene is TRBJ1-5, the V gene TRBV18; D may be TRBD1 (6 bases). The V end lost 3 bases, the J end lost 4 bases, and 16 bases lay between the germline ends. CDR3 length: 16 residues. The germline gives CDR1 KGHSH, CDR2 LQKENI. CDR3 bases: TGTGCCAGCTCACCTCTACTCCCGGGGACAAATCAGCCCCAGCATTTT. Translated, it gives CASSPLLPGTNQPQHF.

J is TRBJ2-7 and V is TRBV6-6; TRBD1 matches at 9 bases. The CDR3 is 16 amino acids. V shed 6 bases and J 4 bases; nucleotides not matched to a gene: 13. CDR1 and CDR2 from the germline V gene are MNHNY and SVGAGI (reference sequence). The CDR3 coding sequence is TGTGCCAGCAGGGAGATTACCGGGACAGGGATTTACGAGCAGTACTTC. Amino acids: CASREITGTGIYEQYF.

This clone was seen a few times. The chain recombines TRBV19 with TRBJ1-5; no definite D call. The V end was cut by 3 bases, the J end by 4 bases, with 10 bases between. The CDR3 has 14 amino acids. Germline loops: CDR1 LNHDA, CDR2 SQIVND (reference sequence). CDR3: CASSMVSGNQPQHF. DNA for the CDR3: TGTGCCAGTAGTATGGTATCGGGAAATCAGCCCCAGCATTTT.

The chain joins TRBV7-2 to TRBJ2-7, with 8 nucleotides matching TRBD2. V was pared by 0 bases and J by 0 bases, with 1 base of the junction left unmatched. This CDR3 spans 15 amino acids. CDR1 and CDR2 (germline): SGHTA, FQGNSA. CDR3 in amino acids: CASSLARGASYEQYF. The CDR3 nucleotides read TGTGCCAGCAGCTTAGCGCGGGGGGCCTCCTACGAGCAGTACTTC.

This clone was counted ten times or more. This chain connects TRBV27 to TRBJ1-2; 7 nucleotides align to TRBD1. The CDR3 totals 17 residues. Unmatched junction bases numbered 11, after V lost 4 bases and J lost 0 bases. The germline gives CDR1 MNHEY, CDR2 SMNVEV (reference sequence). Written as DNA, the CDR3 is TGTGCCAGCAGTTCGTTCCGGGACAGTAATTCTAACTATGGCTACACCTTC. It codes for CASSSFRDSNSNYGYTF.

The V and J genes are TRBV5-4 and TRBJ2-7, with a possible D match to TRBD2 (5 bases). Germline CDR1 and CDR2: SGHNT and YYREEE (reference sequence). Between the trimmed V and J ends, which lost 4 bases and 5 bases, there was a span of 13 bases. This CDR3 has 13 amino acids. CDR3 nucleotide sequence: TGTGCCAGCAGCCGGACTGTATTCAACGAGCAGTACTTC. It is translated as CASSRTVFNEQYF.

The gene calls are TRBV28 and TRBJ1-1, with D tentatively TRBD1 (5 bases). The V gene lost 11 bases and the J gene lost 11 bases, with 18 bases spanning the gap. The length of the CDR3 is 11 residues. CDR1 and CDR2 (germline): MDHEN, SYDVKM. The DNA of the CDR3 is TGTGCCTCCCAAGGGGCCTTGCTGGCTTTCTTT. Translating it yields CASQGALLAFF.

V usage is TRBV5-5 and J usage is TRBJ2-7; D is ambiguous. The V gene lost 0 bases and the J gene lost 3 bases, with 13 bases spanning the gap. Germline V lookup: CDR1 SGHKS, CDR2 YYEKEE (reference sequence). The CDR3 is 15 residues long. DNA for the CDR3: TGTGCCAGCAGCTTGGCCCCATCTGACAACTACGAGCAGTACTTC. Its protein product is CASSLAPSDNYEQYF.

The chain is built from TRBV20-1 and TRBJ1-4; D not resolved. CDR1 is DFQATT, CDR2 SNEGSKA, per germline (reference sequence). The CDR3 is 11 residues long. Trimming left V 6 bases short and J 6 bases short, with 8 bases between. CDR3 bases: TGCAGTGCACGACATGATGAAAAACTGTTTTTT. Translation gives CSARHDEKLFF.

Here the CDR3 reads CASGGGLSYEQYF. In DNA, the CDR3 is TGTGCCAGCGGGGGGGGTCTCTCCTACGAGCAGTACTTC. The chain is built from TRBV6-5 and TRBJ2-7, with 7 nucleotides matching TRBD2. Germline assignment: CDR1 MNHEY and CDR2 SVGAGI. J was trimmed by 0 bases and V by 8 bases; bases with no gene match: 4. This CDR3 is built from 13 residues.

V usage is TRBV29-1 and J usage is TRBJ2-1; TRBD1 agrees at 9 bases. With 7 bases clipped from V and 15 bases from J, the junction kept 7 bases outside the gene matches. Per germline, CDR1 SQVTM and CDR2 ANQGSEA. There are 10 residues in the CDR3. CDR3 sequence: CSAGTGLRFF. The CDR3, as DNA: TGCAGCGCCGGGACAGGGTTACGGTTCTTC.

The gene calls are TRBV4-1 and TRBJ2-1; 16 bases match TRBD2. The ends lost 2 bases at V and 9 bases at J; junction bases unmatched: 7. The CDR3 runs to 17 residues. Germline V gene lookup returns CDR1 MGHRA and CDR2 YSYEKL. CDR3 sequence reads: CASSQKRGLAGGTEQFF. For the CDR3, the DNA is TGCGCCAGCAGCCAAAAGAGGGGACTAGCGGGAGGGACTGAGCAGTTCTTC.

The V and J genes are TRBV4-2 and TRBJ2-7; TRBD1 might be the D (6 bases). Germline CDR1 is LGHNA and CDR2 is YNFKEQ. The V end lost 4 bases, the J end lost 3 bases, and 13 bases lay between the germline ends. This CDR3 has 14 amino acids. The DNA of the CDR3 is TGTGCCAGCAGCCCCCTAGGACAGAGCTACGAGCAGTACTTC. It codes for CASSPLGQSYEQYF.

The J gene is TRBJ2-3, the V gene TRBV3-1 (or the pseudogene TRBV3-2), with TRBD2 matching over 10 bases. The CDR3 has 16 amino acids. V trimming: 0 bases; J trimming: 5 bases; junction bases outside the gene matches: 5. CDR1 LGHDT and CDR2 YNNKEL come from the germline V gene (reference sequence). The CDR3 DNA reads as TGTGCCAGCAGCCAAGATCGGCTAGCGGGAGTAGATACGCAGTATTTT. Protein: CASSQDRLAGVDTQYF.

This clone was seen a handful of times. V gene TRBV7-9 combines with J gene TRBJ2-6; D remains ambiguous. Trimming stripped 4 bases from V and 0 bases from J, with 19 bases between. Germline V gene lookup returns CDR1 SEHNR and CDR2 FQNEAQ (reference sequence). This CDR3 is built from 19 residues. The CDR3: CASSSTRVRTPSGANVLTF. CDR3 DNA: TGTGCCAGCAGCTCGACCCGGGTCCGAACACCCTCTGGGGCCAACGTCCTGACTTTC. Full variable domain (rest looked up from reference TRBV7-9 and TRBJ2-6): DTGVSQNPRHKITKRGQNVTFRCDPISEHNRLYWYRQTLGQGPEFLTYFQNEAQLEKSRLLSDRFSAERPKGSFSTLEIQRTEQGDSAMYLCASSSTRVRTPSGANVLTFGAGSRLTVL.

The chain has TRBV12-5 and TRBJ1-1, with 11 bases identical to TRBD1. Unmatched junction bases numbered 15, after V lost 3 bases and J lost 0 bases. Germline-derived CDR1 and CDR2 are LGHNT and FRNRAP. The CDR3 sequence is 20 residues long. The CDR3 coding sequence is TGTGCTAGTGGTTTTTTGGACAGGGGGCGAGCCAGACCCATGAACACTGAAGCTTTCTTT. Its translation: CASGFLDRGRARPMNTEAFF.

The chain is built from TRBV6-1 and TRBJ1-1; D is ambiguous. The CDR3 length is 13 residues. Germline loops: CDR1 MNHNS, CDR2 SASEGT. Trimming cost V 1 base and J 6 bases, with 9 bases left between them. The CDR3 DNA reads as TGTGCCAGCAGTGAAGGGGTGGGCGCTGAAGCTTTCTTT. It is translated as CASSEGVGAEAFF.

The rearrangement uses TRBV19 and TRBJ1-1, with a possible D match to TRBD1 (5 bases). The V gene lost 11 bases and the J gene lost 1 base, with 14 bases spanning the gap. This CDR3 comprises 13 residues. Per germline, CDR1 LNHDA and CDR2 SQIVND (reference sequence). The DNA of the CDR3 is TGTGCCGTCCAGGGCCCCGGGAACACTGAAGCTTTCTTT. It encodes CAVQGPGNTEAFF.

The chain is built from TRBV5-1 and TRBJ2-7; 7 bases are shared with TRBD2. Germline CDR1 reads SGHRS; CDR2 reads YFSETQ. This CDR3 contains 14 residues. V was clipped by 5 bases and J by 7 bases; unmatched bases: 12. Here the CDR3 reads CASSLERAGGEQYF. The CDR3, as DNA: TGCGCCAGCAGTTTAGAGCGGGCCGGGGGGGAGCAGTACTTC.

This sequence joins TRBV18 and TRBJ1-6; 9 bases line up with TRBD1. The ends lost 4 bases at V and 7 bases at J; junction bases unmatched: 5. Germline V gene sequence: CDR1 KGHSH, CDR2 LQKENI. The CDR3 is 15 amino acids. CDR3 in DNA: TGTGCCAGCTCACGGGCGGGACAGGGAAATTCACCCCTCCACTTT. It is translated as CASSRAGQGNSPLHF.

This clone was detected only a few times. This chain connects TRBV12-2 to TRBJ2-7; the D call in the table, TRBD2, was not verified against the DNA. TRBV12-2 is a recognized pseudogene. The CDR3 contains 13 residues. The CDR3 spells CASRLNRGYEQYF. For the CDR3, the DNA is TGTGCAAGTCGCTTAAACCGGGGATACGAGCAGTACTTC.

The chain has TRBV10-3 and TRBJ2-7; TRBD1 matches at 8 bases. The CDR3 is 13 amino acids. The ends lost 6 bases at V and 3 bases at J; junction bases unmatched: 4. Germline V gene sequence: CDR1 ENHRY, CDR2 SYGVKD. The CDR3 sequence: CAISDGQGYEQYF. The CDR3 DNA sequence: TGTGCCATCAGCGACGGACAGGGCTACGAGCAGTACTTC.

The V call is TRBV4-2, the J call TRBJ1-2, with TRBD1 matching 10 bases. The junction had 2 bases not matched to a gene; V was cut back by 1 base and J by 3 bases. The CDR3 is 15 amino acids. Per the germline V gene, CDR1 is LGHNA and CDR2 is YNFKEQ. CDR3 protein: CASSQGQGADYGYTF. The CDR3 region has the DNA TGTGCCAGCAGCCAAGGACAGGGGGCGGACTATGGCTACACCTTC.

This clone was seen once. This rearrangement joins TRBV5-6 to TRBJ2-5, with D possibly TRBD2 on 5 matching bases. The V gene's germline CDR1 is SGHDT and CDR2 YYEEEE. V lost 7 bases to trimming and J lost 4 bases, with 17 bases between them. The CDR3 is made up of 14 amino acids. CDR3 in amino acids: CASSHTGMVETQYF. Written as DNA, the CDR3 is TGTGCCAGCTCACATACCGGGATGGTAGAGACCCAGTACTTC.

V usage is TRBV19 and J usage is TRBJ1-5; no firm D call. This CDR3 has 15 amino acids. The ends were cut back, 3 bases at V and 0 bases at J, with 9 bases in the middle. Per the germline V gene, CDR1 is LNHDA and CDR2 is SQIVND (reference sequence). The CDR3 region is CASSMQVFSNQPQHF. The CDR3 DNA is TGTGCCAGTAGTATGCAGGTTTTTAGCAATCAGCCCCAGCATTTT. Full variable domain (remainder filled in from reference TRBV19 and TRBJ1-5): DGGITQSPKYLFRKEGQNVTLSCEQNLNHDAMYWYRQDPGQGLRLIYYSQIVNDFQKGDIAEGYSVSREKKESFPLTVTSAQKNPTAFYLCASSMQVFSNQPQHFGDGTRLSIL.

This clone was seen just once. This sequence joins TRBV19 and TRBJ2-2, with 10 bases fitting TRBD2. This CDR3 has 14 amino acids. Germline values: CDR1 LNHDA, CDR2 SQIVND (reference sequence). The V and J ends lost 10 bases and 6 bases, in that order; junction bases with no gene match: 8. The CDR3 is CATSSGSPAGELFF. CDR3 sequence (DNA): TGTGCCACCTCTAGCGGGAGCCCCGCCGGGGAGCTGTTTTTT.

Points on this clone: The same CDR3 is also encoded by other DNA sequences in this sample. J is TRBJ1-1 and V is TRBV5-1; TRBD1 might be the D (6 bases). The length of the CDR3 is 15 residues. The V gene lost 1 base and the J gene lost 0 bases, with 10 bases spanning the gap. CDR1 SGHRS and CDR2 YFSETQ come from the germline V gene. CDR3 DNA sequence: TGCGCCAGCAGCTTGACAGGGCCTATGAACACTGAAGCTTTCTTT. This encodes CASSLTGPMNTEAFF.